One sample yielded the 31 T cell receptor beta chains listed below, sequenced in a study of CD8 T cells in Susac syndrome (dated by TCRdb to between 2019 and 2020). The protocol used for the library was the immunoSEQ multiplex PCR assay. RNA was extracted using the RNeasy kit, and roughly 0.45 to 1 microgram was reverse transcribed with random hexamers. TCRdb passed the public sequencing reads through fastp at Q25 and MiXCR, retaining productive beta sequences. Rows matching on CDR3 protein sequence are summarized as one entry with the most common DNA and genes. The sample table shows 200,000 or so distinct CDR3 sequences, and about 94% are seen once. Together, the top ten hold roughly 0.093% of the sample. Input material: CD4+ T cells from PBMCs. Every receptor here comes from a human donor with Susac syndrome.

The CDR3 loop is CASSKSKVGEQFF. CDR3 nucleotide sequence: TGTGCCAGCAGCAAGTCTAAGGTCGGTGAGCAGTTCTTC. V usage is TRBV6-2 or TRBV6-3 and J usage is TRBJ2-1; D not certain. With 6 bases removed from V and 9 bases from J, the gap between germline ends came to 15 bases. Germline V gene data show CDR1 as MNHEY and CDR2 as SVGEGT. The CDR3 totals 13 residues.

The chain recombines TRBV27 with TRBJ1-5, with no clear D. This CDR3 comprises 17 residues. CDR1 and CDR2 (germline): MNHEY, SMNVEV (reference sequence). Trimming cost V 5 bases and J 0 bases, with 17 bases left between them. The DNA of the CDR3 is TGTGCCAGCAGTCAAGACGGGTTTCTTCGTAGCAATCAGCCCCAGCATTTT. It yields the protein CASSQDGFLRSNQPQHF.

A single count supports this clonotype. V and J are TRBV6-5 and TRBJ1-6, with TRBD1 matching 9 bases. V dropped 5 bases and J dropped 11; count of bases not matched to a gene: 4. CDR1 is MNHEY and CDR2 is SVGAGI in the germline V gene. This CDR3 has 13 amino acids. The CDR3 DNA follows: TGTGCCAGCAGTGGGGACAGGGTGGCACCCCTCCACTTT. Amino acid sequence: CASSGDRVAPLHF.

The CDR3 sequence is CASSPLDGSGANVLTF. The CDR3 region has the DNA TGTGCCAGTAGTCCCCTCGACGGATCTGGGGCCAACGTCCTGACTTTC. The genes are TRBV19 and TRBJ2-6; D is unclear. V lost 5 bases and J 1 base, leaving 12 bases between the germline ends. CDR1 and CDR2 from the germline V gene are LNHDA and SQIVND (reference sequence). There are 16 residues in the CDR3.

The J gene is TRBJ2-3, the V gene TRBV9; D gene unclear. V shed 4 bases and J shed 1 base, with 10 bases lying between them. The length of the CDR3 is 14 residues. The germline V gene encodes CDR1 SGDLS and CDR2 YYNGEE. CDR3 sequence: CASSRPGGTDTQYF. The DNA for the CDR3 is TGTGCCAGCAGCCGCCCTGGGGGCACAGATACGCAGTATTTT.

The V and J genes are TRBV5-1 and TRBJ1-4, with unresolved D. Trimming stripped 1 base from V and 8 bases from J, with 12 bases between. Per germline, CDR1 SGHRS and CDR2 YFSETQ. The CDR3 extends over 14 amino acids. In DNA, the CDR3 is TGCGCCAGCAGCTTGTTCGGGGTACAGGAAAAACTGTTTTTT. Its translation is CASSLFGVQEKLFF.

The rearrangement joins TRBV29-1 to TRBJ2-1; unclear D gene. V was pared by 1 base and J by 3 bases, with 4 bases between. Looked up from germline, CDR1 is SQVTM and CDR2 is ANQGSEA. The CDR3 totals 12 residues. In nucleotides, the CDR3 is TGCAGCGTTGAAGGACTCTACAATGAGCAGTTCTTC. Its translation is CSVEGLYNEQFF.

J is TRBJ2-7 and V is TRBV25-1; weak D call: TRBD1 (6 bases). This CDR3 comprises 15 residues. Trimming left V 1 base short and J 4 bases short, with 14 bases between. In germline, CDR1 is MGHDK, CDR2 SYGVNS. CDR3 loop: CASSEFTGHVYEQYF. The DNA for the CDR3 is TGTGCCAGCAGTGAATTCACAGGGCATGTGTACGAGCAGTACTTC.

The rearrangement links TRBV29-1 to TRBJ2-5; D remains unclear. CDR3 size: 11 residues. With 7 bases removed from V and 4 bases from J, the gap between germline ends came to 10 bases. CDR1 SQVTM and CDR2 ANQGSEA come from the germline V gene. CDR3 bases: TGCAGCGGGAACACAGCAGAGACCCAGTACTTC. This sequence encodes CSGNTAETQYF.

The chain uses TRBV5-1 and TRBJ1-1; TRBD1 agrees at 8 bases. Germline lookup yields CDR1 SGHRS and CDR2 YFSETQ. V trimming: 4 bases; J trimming: 0 bases; junction bases outside the gene matches: 14. CDR3 size: 18 residues. The CDR3 DNA reads TGCGCCAGCAGCCCTCCCTGGACAGGGAGGATTTTGAACACTGAAGCTTTCTTT. This translates into CASSPPWTGRILNTEAFF.

The CDR3 is CASSIGQGNTGELFF. CDR3 sequence (DNA): TGTGCCAGCAGTATAGGACAGGGGAACACCGGGGAGCTGTTTTTT. The rearrangement uses TRBV2 and TRBJ2-2, with 8 bases matching TRBD1. Germline lookup yields CDR1 SNHLY and CDR2 FYNNEI. The junction had 3 bases not matched to a gene; V was cut back by 5 bases and J by 1 base. CDR3 size: 15 residues.

The rearrangement uses TRBV4-1 and TRBJ1-2, with 7 positions matching TRBD1. This CDR3 has 15 amino acids. V shed 1 base and J 0 bases; nucleotides not matched to a gene: 2. Germline CDR1 is MGHRA and CDR2 is YSYEKL. This chain's CDR3 is CASSQGQGANYGYTF. CDR3 DNA: TGCGCCAGCAGCCAAGGACAGGGTGCTAACTATGGCTACACCTTC.

The V call is TRBV20-1, the J call TRBJ1-3; TRBD1 might be the D (6 bases). V was pared by 1 base and J by 6 bases, with 19 bases between. Germline loops: CDR1 DFQATT, CDR2 SNEGSKA (reference sequence). The CDR3 sequence is 16 residues long. The CDR3 reads CSARVWGRGTENTIYF. CDR3 nucleotide sequence: TGCAGTGCTAGAGTCTGGGGCAGGGGTACTGAAAACACCATATATTTT.

V is TRBV5-6 and J is TRBJ1-1; no firm D call. The V end lost 1 base, the J end lost 3 bases, and 4 bases lay between the germline ends. The CDR3 totals 12 residues. CDR1 is SGHDT, CDR2 YYEEEE, per germline. The CDR3: CASSLLYTEAFF. The CDR3 region has the DNA TGTGCCAGCAGCTTGCTCTACACTGAAGCTTTCTTT.

The V call is TRBV7-2, the J call TRBJ2-5; 10 positions agree with TRBD2. Germline V lookup: CDR1 SGHTA, CDR2 FQGNSA. Germline trimming cut 1 base from V and 2 bases from J; bases unmatched to any gene: 7. This CDR3 contains 17 residues. This CDR3 reads CASSLGTSGLSQETQYF. Here the CDR3 DNA reads TGTGCCAGCAGCTTAGGGACTAGCGGCCTATCACAAGAGACCCAGTACTTC.

V is TRBV18 and J is TRBJ2-3, with 9 bases that match TRBD2. Germline V lookup: CDR1 KGHSH, CDR2 LQKENI. The CDR3 has 15 amino acids. The V gene end was trimmed by 2 bases and the J gene end by 4 bases; junction bases not matched to a gene: 4. The CDR3 sequence: CASSPGVAGADTQYF. In DNA form, the CDR3 reads TGTGCCAGCTCACCAGGGGTAGCGGGGGCAGATACGCAGTATTTT.

The V gene is TRBV30, the J gene TRBJ2-7; D uncertain. The CDR3 contains 12 residues. Trimming stripped 0 bases from V and 6 bases from J, with 9 bases between. Per the germline V gene, CDR1 is GTSNPN and CDR2 is SVGIG (reference sequence). In DNA, the CDR3 is TGTGCCTGGAGTGTATCACACAGCGAGCAGTACTTC. Encoded protein: CAWSVSHSEQYF.

The rearrangement links TRBV12-5 to TRBJ2-2, with no clear D. Germline CDR1 is LGHNT and CDR2 is FRNRAP. The CDR3 spans 11 residues. V lost 7 bases to trimming and J lost 6 bases, with 6 bases between them. The CDR3, as DNA: TGTGCTAGTGTAAGACCCGGGGAGCTGTTTTTT. Protein product: CASVRPGELFF.

This sequence joins TRBV3-1 and TRBJ1-6, with TRBD1 matching 7 bases. Germline values: CDR1 LGHDT, CDR2 YNNKEL (reference sequence). V lost 4 bases to trimming and J lost 5 bases; unmatched junction nucleotides: 5. The length of the CDR3 is 15 residues. CDR3 residues: CASSPGTANNSPLHF. The CDR3 region has the DNA TGTGCCAGCAGCCCCGGGACAGCTAATAATTCACCCCTCCACTTT.

This chain joins TRBV15 and TRBJ1-5; D uncertain. The CDR3 is 15 amino acids. V dropped 0 bases and J dropped 4 bases, with 10 bases sitting between them. Per germline, CDR1 LNHNV and CDR2 YYDKDF (reference sequence). DNA for the CDR3: TGTGCCACCAGCAGAGATTTCGTCGGGAATCAGCCCCAGCATTTT. Its protein product is CATSRDFVGNQPQHF.

The V and J genes are TRBV5-1 and TRBJ2-5; D may be TRBD1 (5 bases). Germline loops: CDR1 SGHRS, CDR2 YFSETQ. The ends were cut back, 4 bases at V and 1 base at J, with 14 bases in the middle. The length of the CDR3 is 15 residues. The CDR3 sequence: CASSLDMGRQETQYF. In DNA form, the CDR3 reads TGCGCCAGCAGCCTCGACATGGGGCGCCAAGAGACCCAGTACTTC. The variable domain in full, with the rest retrieved from reference TRBV5-1 and TRBJ2-5, is KAGVTQTPRYLIKTRGQQVTLSCSPISGHRSVSWYQQTPGQGLQFLFEYFSETQRNKGNFPGRFSGRQFSNSRSEMNVSTLELGDSALYLCASSLDMGRQETQYFGPGTRLLVL.

J is TRBJ2-2 and V is TRBV7-9, with TRBD1 matching 11 bases. This CDR3 has 17 residues. Germline CDR1 reads SEHNR; CDR2 reads FQNEAQ (reference sequence). V dropped 10 bases and J dropped 2; count of bases not matched to a gene: 12. CDR3 coding DNA: TGTGCCACCCCCGCCGGACAGGGGGCGTTAAACACCGGGGAGCTGTTTTTT. Translation: CATPAGQGALNTGELFF.

The rearrangement uses TRBV5-1 and TRBJ2-3, with TRBD1 matching 7 bases. CDR1 and CDR2 from the germline V gene are SGHRS and YFSETQ. The V and J ends lost 3 bases and 0 bases, in that order; junction bases with no gene match: 4. This CDR3 is 15 amino acids long. CDR3 protein: CASSYGQASTDTQYF. CDR3 in DNA: TGCGCCAGCAGCTATGGACAGGCTAGCACAGATACGCAGTATTTT. The whole variable domain, remainder taken from reference TRBV5-1 and TRBJ2-3, is KAGVTQTPRYLIKTRGQQVTLSCSPISGHRSVSWYQQTPGQGLQFLFEYFSETQRNKGNFPGRFSGRQFSNSRSEMNVSTLELGDSALYLCASSYGQASTDTQYFGPGTRLTVL.

J is TRBJ2-7 and V is TRBV20-1, with D uncertain. The CDR3 runs to 12 residues. The germline CDR1 and CDR2 sequences are DFQATT and SNEGSKA (reference sequence). Trimming cost V 6 bases and J 0 bases, with 9 bases left between them. CDR3 DNA sequence: TGCAGTGCAAACTCATACTCCTACGAGCAGTACTTC. It yields the protein CSANSYSYEQYF.

The chain has TRBV12-3 or TRBV12-4 and TRBJ1-5, with TRBD1 matching over 7 bases. Trimming at V came to 5 bases and at J to 2 bases, leaving 9 bases not matched to a gene. CDR3 length: 16 residues. In DNA, the CDR3 is TGTGCCAGCAGTCCCGCTCGGACAGGCCGCAATCAGCCCCAGCATTTT. It codes for CASSPARTGRNQPQHF.

This chain links TRBV5-1 with TRBJ1-6; D ambiguous. CDR3 size: 16 residues. The V and J ends lost 0 bases and 1 base respectively, with 8 bases between them. Germline CDR1 is SGHRS and CDR2 is YFSETQ. The CDR3 region has the DNA TGCGCCAGCAGCTTGGATGGGAATTCCTATAATTCACCCCTCCACTTT. It yields the protein CASSLDGNSYNSPLHF.

This chain links TRBV9 with TRBJ1-3; 8 bases fit TRBD1. The CDR3 loop spans 14 amino acids. The germline CDR1 and CDR2 sequences are SGDLS and YYNGEE. J gave up 4 bases and V 2 bases, and 2 bases lay outside the gene matches. The CDR3 coding sequence is TGTGCCAGCAGCGTCCGGGACAGGGGAAACACCATATATTTT. It specifies CASSVRDRGNTIYF.

The J gene is TRBJ1-6, the V gene TRBV12-3 or TRBV12-4; 9 bases fit TRBD1. The V gene end was trimmed by 6 bases and the J gene end by 8 bases; junction bases not matched to a gene: 8. The CDR3 contains 15 residues. The chain's CDR3 is CASRNQGQGYSPLHF. The CDR3 bases are TGTGCCAGCAGGAACCAGGGACAGGGTTATTCACCCCTCCACTTT.

The chain is built from TRBV5-4 and TRBJ2-1; D gene uncertain. Trimming stripped 1 base from V and 9 bases from J, with 8 bases between. Germline CDR1 and CDR2: SGHNT and YYREEE (reference sequence). The CDR3 runs to 12 residues. CDR3 DNA: TGTGCCAGCAGCTTGACTTTGAGTGAGCAGTTCTTC. Its translation: CASSLTLSEQFF. The full variable domain, completed using reference TRBV5-4 and TRBJ2-1, is ETGVTQSPTHLIKTRGQQVTLRCSSQSGHNTVSWYQQALGQGPQFIFQYYREEENGRGNFPPRFSGLQFPNYSSELNVNALELDDSALYLCASSLTLSEQFFGPGTRLTVL.

J is TRBJ2-4 and V is TRBV20-1, with 15 bases matching TRBD2. This CDR3 contains 14 residues. V dropped 5 bases and J dropped 8; count of bases not matched to a gene: 4. Germline values: CDR1 DFQATT, CDR2 SNEGSKA (reference sequence). This chain's CDR3 is CSAPGLAGGDIQYF. CDR3 nucleotide sequence: TGCAGTGCTCCTGGACTAGCGGGGGGGGACATTCAGTACTTC.

This chain joins TRBV30 and TRBJ1-2; D not resolved. Germline values: CDR1 GTSNPN, CDR2 SVGIG (reference sequence). Between the trimmed V and J ends, which lost 2 bases and 2 bases, there was a span of 3 bases. This CDR3 has 11 residues. The CDR3 DNA sequence: TGTGCCTGGAGTAGCAACTATGGCTACACCTTC. It codes for CAWSSNYGYTF.